Following are 21 T cell receptor beta chains from one sample sequenced in a study of blood T cell repertoires in COVID-19. Produced via immunoSEQ multiplex PCR; TCRdb's table is partial and in-frame only. The repertoire holds a few hundred thousand clones, less than 90% seen once, with over 1.5% in the top ten. Sample: peripheral blood. The receptor set was obtained from a woman aged 40 to 55 who had recovered from COVID-19.

This rearrangement joins TRBV3-1 (or the pseudogene TRBV3-2) to TRBJ1-2; TRBD1 aligns across 7 bases. This CDR3 region has 16 residues. From germline, CDR1 is LGHDT and CDR2 YNNKEL (reference sequence). Germline trimming cut 1 base from V and 4 bases from J; bases unmatched to any gene: 9. The CDR3 coding sequence is TGTGCCAGCAGCCAAGCTGGGGCAGGGGGAAGCTATGGCTACACCTTC. It specifies CASSQAGAGGSYGYTF.

This chain joins TRBV3-1 (or the pseudogene TRBV3-2) and TRBJ2-2, with TRBD1 as a possible D gene (6 bases). The V end lost 2 bases, the J end lost 5 bases, and 18 bases lay between the germline ends. The CDR3 consists of 17 residues. Looked up from germline, CDR1 is LGHDT and CDR2 is YNNKEL (reference sequence). CDR3 sequence: CASSQSVTYRETGELFF. As DNA, the CDR3 is TGTGCCAGCAGCCAATCAGTTACTTACAGGGAAACCGGGGAGCTGTTTTTT.

CDR3 residues: CATQGQGRNQPQHF. The CDR3 bases are TGTGCCACCCAGGGACAGGGGCGCAATCAGCCCCAGCATTTT. This chain connects TRBV2 to TRBJ1-5, with 10 bases aligning to TRBD1. The CDR3 extends over 14 amino acids. Trimming at V came to 10 bases and at J to 2 bases, leaving 5 bases not matched to a gene. Germline V CDR1 and CDR2: SNHLY, FYNNEI.

The CDR3 protein is CASSFSGLAGGYNEQFF. The CDR3 nucleotides are TGTGCCAGCAGTTTTTCCGGACTAGCGGGGGGTTACAATGAGCAGTTCTTC. The rearrangement links TRBV28 to TRBJ2-1; 14 bases match TRBD2. V trimming: 3 bases; J trimming: 4 bases; junction bases outside the gene matches: 5. The CDR3 spans 17 residues. Germline V gives CDR1 MDHEN, CDR2 SYDVKM.

The V gene is TRBV6-5, the J gene TRBJ1-2; 8 bases are shared with TRBD1. Germline V gives CDR1 MNHEY, CDR2 SVGAGI. CDR3 length: 14 residues. V shed 2 bases, J shed 4 bases, and the junction held 3 bases outside the gene matches. CDR3 loop: CASSYRDRGYGYTF. In nucleotides, the CDR3 is TGTGCCAGCAGTTACCGAGACAGGGGCTATGGCTACACCTTC.

The chain carries TRBV6-1 and TRBJ1-4, with D perhaps TRBD1 (6 bases). Germline CDR1 is MNHNS and CDR2 is SASEGT. The CDR3 is 14 residues long. The V and J ends lost 0 bases and 7 bases respectively, with 9 bases between them. CDR3 protein: CASSEATGIEKLFF. CDR3 coding DNA: TGTGCCAGCAGTGAAGCAACAGGGATTGAAAAACTGTTTTTT.

The chain is built from TRBV12-1 and TRBJ1-2. TRBV12-1 constitutes a pseudogene. This CDR3 comprises 16 residues. In DNA, the CDR3 is TGTGCCAGCAGCCTCCATCTAGCGATAGAGGGCTATGGCTACACCTTC. It codes for CASSLHLAIEGYGYTF.

The DNA of the CDR3 is TGCGCCAGCAGCTCGGTTCTTCTCGACAGGGGCGAAACCTACGAGCAGTACTTC. Its translation is CASSSVLLDRGETYEQYF. The chain recombines TRBV5-1 with TRBJ2-7; 8 bases map to TRBD1. CDR3 length: 18 residues. Trimming took 3 bases from V and 2 from J; bases not matched to a gene: 16. The germline CDR1 and CDR2 sequences are SGHRS and YFSETQ.

V and J are TRBV2 and TRBJ1-6, with TRBD1 matching 9 bases. Germline CDR1 and CDR2: SNHLY and FYNNEI. This CDR3 is built from 14 residues. The junction had 9 bases not matched to a gene; V was cut back by 9 bases and J by 9 bases. For the CDR3, the DNA is TGTGCCAGTCTTTCCGGGACAGGGTTTTCACCCCTCCACTTT. Translation: CASLSGTGFSPLHF.

The chain combines TRBV28 with TRBJ2-7, with 7 bases identical to TRBD1. The CDR3 contains 13 residues. The ends lost 5 bases at V and 7 bases at J; junction bases unmatched: 8. Germline V gene data show CDR1 as MDHEN and CDR2 as SYDVKM. The CDR3 DNA reads as TGTGCCAGCAGTCCAGGACAGGTAGGAGAGCAGTACTTC. This gives the protein CASSPGQVGEQYF.

This chain uses TRBV21-1 with TRBJ1-1; the tabulated D call, TRBD1, remains unverified against the DNA. TRBV21-1 is an annotated pseudogene. The CDR3 contains 12 residues. The DNA of the CDR3 is TGTGCCAGCAGCAAAAGGTGTGGCAGGGCTTTCTTT. Its protein is CASSKRCGRAFF.

This chain connects TRBV9 to TRBJ2-1; TRBD2 might be the D (5 bases). The CDR3 is made up of 16 amino acids. Trimming stripped 0 bases from V and 2 bases from J, with 12 bases between. Germline V gives CDR1 SGDLS, CDR2 YYNGEE. CDR3 sequence reads: CASSVGEIHPYNEQFF. The CDR3 nucleotides read TGTGCCAGCAGCGTAGGGGAGATCCACCCCTACAATGAGCAGTTCTTC.

V usage is TRBV19 and J usage is TRBJ2-1; 8 bases match TRBD2. CDR1 is LNHDA, CDR2 SQIVND, per germline (reference sequence). V shed 10 bases and J 5 bases; nucleotides not matched to a gene: 10. The CDR3 length is 14 residues. The CDR3 DNA follows: TGTGCCACCGGGGGGGGTGGGCCCAACAATGAGCAGTTCTTC. As protein: CATGGGGPNNEQFF.

V usage is TRBV11-2 and J usage is TRBJ2-1; D possibly corresponds to TRBD2 (5 bases). Trimming left V 5 bases short and J 15 bases short, with 20 bases between. This CDR3 has 13 residues. Germline V CDR1 and CDR2: SGHAT, FQNNGV. The CDR3 here is CASSQTGVGSSFF. In DNA form, the CDR3 reads TGTGCCAGCAGCCAAACCGGGGTGGGAAGCTCGTTCTTC.

The chain has TRBV6-2 or TRBV6-3 and TRBJ1-4; 7 nucleotides agree with TRBD1. Germline loops: CDR1 MNHEY, CDR2 SVGEGT. The CDR3 is 17 amino acids. Unmatched junction bases numbered 15, after V lost 5 bases and J lost 6 bases. The CDR3 region is CASSNFFLQGVDEKLFF. The CDR3 DNA is TGTGCCAGCAGTAACTTCTTCCTTCAGGGGGTTGATGAAAAACTGTTTTTT.

This chain connects TRBV10-1 to TRBJ2-7; TRBD2 might be the D (5 bases). The CDR3 length is 15 residues. In germline, CDR1 is WNHNN, CDR2 SYGVQD (reference sequence). V was clipped by 3 bases and J by 6 bases, with 18 bases between them. The CDR3 bases are TGCGCCAGCAGTGAAGGGTCCCTGGAGGTAGGCGAGCAGTACTTC. This codes for CASSEGSLEVGEQYF.

V gene TRBV16 combines with J gene TRBJ2-5; D call uncertain. CDR1 is KGHSY and CDR2 is FQNENV in the germline V gene. The CDR3 has 15 residues. V lost 4 bases, J lost 0 bases, and 12 bases lay in between. CDR3 coding DNA: TGTGCCAGCAGCCCCCGCCCCCAGTACCAAGAGACCCAGTACTTC. As protein: CASSPRPQYQETQYF.

In nucleotides, the CDR3 is TGTGCCAGCAGTTACAGGGGAATCACTGAAGCTTTCTTT. Its protein is CASSYRGITEAFF. The J gene is TRBJ1-1, the V gene TRBV6-5; TRBD1 might be the D (5 bases). This CDR3 has 13 amino acids. With 2 bases removed from V and 4 bases from J, the gap between germline ends came to 8 bases. The germline gives CDR1 MNHEY, CDR2 SVGAGI.

In its sample, this clone was seen many times. The chain combines TRBV7-6 with TRBJ1-5; 9 bases match TRBD1. Germline loops: CDR1 SGHVS, CDR2 FNYEAQ. This CDR3 has 15 amino acids. Trimming took 8 bases from V and 7 from J; bases not matched to a gene: 12. The CDR3 is CASWVPGQGLQPQHF. The CDR3 region has the DNA TGTGCCAGCTGGGTTCCGGGACAGGGTCTACAGCCCCAGCATTTT.

The rearrangement uses TRBV30 and TRBJ2-3, with a weak D call TRBD2 (6 bases). The germline V gene has CDR1 GTSNPN and CDR2 SVGIG (reference sequence). The CDR3 is 16 residues long. Trimming stripped 2 bases from V and 2 bases from J, with 17 bases between. CDR3 region: CAWSPLFGGTTDTQYF. The CDR3, as DNA: TGTGCCTGGAGTCCCCTCTTTGGCGGGACCACAGATACGCAGTATTTT. The variable domain in full, completed from reference TRBV30 and TRBJ2-3, reads SQTIHQWPATLVQPVGSPLSLECTVEGTSNPNLYWYRQAAGRGLQLLFYSVGIGQISSEVPQNLSASRPQDRQFILSSKKLLLSDSGFYLCAWSPLFGGTTDTQYFGPGTRLTVL.

On this clone itself: Other DNA sequences in the sample encode the same CDR3. The J gene is TRBJ2-1, the V gene TRBV5-1, with 8 bases lining up with TRBD2. CDR3 length: 15 amino acids. In germline, CDR1 is SGHRS, CDR2 YFSETQ. V lost 0 bases to trimming and J lost 3 bases; unmatched junction nucleotides: 2. CDR3 protein: CASSLGGGIYNEQFF. The CDR3 DNA is TGCGCCAGCAGCTTGGGCGGGGGGATCTACAATGAGCAGTTCTTC.